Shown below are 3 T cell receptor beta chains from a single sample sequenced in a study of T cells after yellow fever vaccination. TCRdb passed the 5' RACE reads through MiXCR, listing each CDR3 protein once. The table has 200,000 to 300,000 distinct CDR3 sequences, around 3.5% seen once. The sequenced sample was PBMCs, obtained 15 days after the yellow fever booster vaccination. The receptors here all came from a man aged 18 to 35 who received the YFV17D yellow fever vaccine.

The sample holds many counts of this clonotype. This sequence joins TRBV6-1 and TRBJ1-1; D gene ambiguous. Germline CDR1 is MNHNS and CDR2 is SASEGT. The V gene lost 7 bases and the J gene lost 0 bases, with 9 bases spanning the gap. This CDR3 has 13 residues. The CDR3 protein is CASTNLLNTEAFF. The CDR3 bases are TGTGCCAGCACCAACTTACTGAACACTGAAGCTTTCTTT.

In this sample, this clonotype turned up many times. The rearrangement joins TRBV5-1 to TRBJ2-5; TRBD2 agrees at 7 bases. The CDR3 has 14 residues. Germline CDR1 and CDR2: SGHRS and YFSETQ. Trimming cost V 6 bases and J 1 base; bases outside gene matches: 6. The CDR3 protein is CASTGGGAQETQYF. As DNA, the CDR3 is TGCGCCAGCACGGGCGGGGGAGCCCAAGAGACCCAGTACTTC. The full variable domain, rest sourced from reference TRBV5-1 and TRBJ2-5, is KAGVTQTPRYLIKTRGQQVTLSCSPISGHRSVSWYQQTPGQGLQFLFEYFSETQRNKGNFPGRFSGRQFSNSRSEMNVSTLELGDSALYLCASTGGGAQETQYFGPGTRLLVL.

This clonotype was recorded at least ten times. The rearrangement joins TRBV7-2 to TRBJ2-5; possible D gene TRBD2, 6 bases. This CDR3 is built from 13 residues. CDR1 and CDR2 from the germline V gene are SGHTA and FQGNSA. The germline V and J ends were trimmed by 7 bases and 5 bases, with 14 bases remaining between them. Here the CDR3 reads CASTTRGTETQYF. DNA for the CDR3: TGTGCCAGCACGACTAGAGGCACGGAGACCCAGTACTTC.